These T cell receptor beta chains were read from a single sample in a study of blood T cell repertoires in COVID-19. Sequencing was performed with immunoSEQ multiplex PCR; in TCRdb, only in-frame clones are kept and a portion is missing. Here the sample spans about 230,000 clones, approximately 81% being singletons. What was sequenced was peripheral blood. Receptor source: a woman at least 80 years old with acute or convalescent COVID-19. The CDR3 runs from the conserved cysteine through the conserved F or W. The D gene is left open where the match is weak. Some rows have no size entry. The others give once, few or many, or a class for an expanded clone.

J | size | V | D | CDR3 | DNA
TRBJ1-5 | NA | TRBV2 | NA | CASTGFSNQPQHF | TGTGCCAGCACAGGGTTTAGCAATCAGCCCCAGCATTTT
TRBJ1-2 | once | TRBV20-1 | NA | CSASPPLRAGTYGYTF | TGCAGTGCTAGTCCTCCTCTGAGGGCGGGAACCTATGGCTACACCTTC
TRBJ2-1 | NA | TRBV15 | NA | CATSRDKVFTAHNEQFF | TGTGCCACCAGCAGAGATAAAGTATTTACAGCTCACAATGAGCAGTTCTTC
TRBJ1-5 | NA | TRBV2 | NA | CASSEIGSYEPQHF | TGTGCCAGCAGTGAAATTGGTTCCTATGAGCCCCAGCATTTT
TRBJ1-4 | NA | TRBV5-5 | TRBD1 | CASSWTGGEKLFF | TGTGCCAGCAGCTGGACAGGGGGTGAAAAACTGTTTTTT
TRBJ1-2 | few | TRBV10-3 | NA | CAISEGPGSGYTF | TGTGCCATCAGTGAAGGGCCGGGGAGTGGCTACACCTTC
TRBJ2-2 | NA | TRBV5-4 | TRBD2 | CASTPRQAGRDNTGELFF | TGTGCCAGCACCCCTCGGCAAGCCGGGAGGGACAACACCGGGGAGCTGTTTTTT
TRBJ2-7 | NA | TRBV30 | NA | CAWSTREADKTYEQYF | TGTGCCTGGAGTACAAGGGAGGCAGACAAAACCTACGAGCAGTACTTC
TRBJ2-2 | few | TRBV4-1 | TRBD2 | CASSRSGGANTGELFF | TGCGCCAGCAGCCGTAGCGGGGGGGCGAACACCGGGGAGCTGTTTTTT
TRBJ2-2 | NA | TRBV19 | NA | CASRTGPGELFF | TGTGCCAGTAGGACAGGTCCCGGGGAGCTGTTTTTT
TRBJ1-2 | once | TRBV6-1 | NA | CASSEVQGLDYGYTF | TGTGCCAGCAGTGAGGTTCAGGGGCTGGACTATGGCTACACCTTC
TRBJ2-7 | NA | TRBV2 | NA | CASSESPYEQYF | TGTGCCAGCAGTGAGTCCCCATACGAGCAGTACTTC
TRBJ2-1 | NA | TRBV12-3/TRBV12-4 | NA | CASSLDSNNEQFF | TGTGCCAGCAGTTTAGACAGTAACAATGAGCAGTTCTTC
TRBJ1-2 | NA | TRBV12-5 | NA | CASGHPGGGYTF | TGTGCTAGTGGTCACCCCGGAGGTGGCTACACCTTC
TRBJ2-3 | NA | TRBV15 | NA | CATSREGLLTDTQYF | TGTGCCACCAGCAGAGAGGGACTTCTCACAGATACGCAGTATTTT
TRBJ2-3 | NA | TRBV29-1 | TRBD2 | CSGELAGEGDTQYF | TGCAGCGGGGAACTAGCGGGAGAAGGAGATACGCAGTATTTT
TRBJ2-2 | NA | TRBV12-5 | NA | CASGYDTAGTGELFF | TGTGCTAGTGGTTATGACACTGCTGGCACCGGGGAGCTGTTTTTT
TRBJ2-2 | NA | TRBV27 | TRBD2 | CASSSQRGKIGELFF | TGTGCCAGCAGTTCCCAGCGGGGGAAGATCGGGGAGCTGTTTTTT
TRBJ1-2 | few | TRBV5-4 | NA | CASSPRQTSYGYTF | TGTGCCAGCAGCCCCCGACAGACCTCCTATGGCTACACCTTC
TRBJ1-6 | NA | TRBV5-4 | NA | CASSLPGSPLHF | TGTGCCAGCAGCTTGCCGGGTTCACCCCTCCACTTT
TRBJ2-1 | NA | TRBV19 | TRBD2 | CASRDGAGGLDEQFF | TGTGCCAGTAGAGACGGAGCGGGGGGCCTGGATGAGCAGTTCTTC
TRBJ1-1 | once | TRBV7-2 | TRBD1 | CASSRTGGITEAFF | TGTGCCAGCAGTCGGACAGGGGGCATCACTGAAGCTTTCTTT
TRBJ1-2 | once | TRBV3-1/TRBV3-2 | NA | CASSHVPRPRGYGYTF | TGTGCCAGCAGCCACGTTCCACGCCCCCGGGGCTATGGCTACACCTTC
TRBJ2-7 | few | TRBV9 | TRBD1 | CASSEGTGTAEQYF | TGTGCCAGCAGCGAGGGGACAGGGACAGCCGAGCAGTACTTC
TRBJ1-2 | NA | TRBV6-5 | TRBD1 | CASSPEVDRGYTF | TGTGCCAGCAGTCCCGAGGTGGACAGGGGTTACACCTTC
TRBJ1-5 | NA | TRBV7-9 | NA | CASSLSGNQPQHF | TGTGCCAGCAGCTTATCAGGTAATCAGCCCCAGCATTTT
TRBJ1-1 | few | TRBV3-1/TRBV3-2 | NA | CASSQESVNTEAFF | TGTGCCAGCAGCCAAGAATCAGTGAACACTGAAGCTTTCTTT
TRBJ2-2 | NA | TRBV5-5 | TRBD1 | CASSPVDRGTGELFF | TGTGCCAGCAGCCCCGTCGACAGGGGAACCGGGGAGCTGTTTTTT
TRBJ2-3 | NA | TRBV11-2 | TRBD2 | CASSFSSGGPSTQYF | TGTGCCAGCAGCTTTTCTAGCGGGGGCCCGTCGACGCAGTATTTT
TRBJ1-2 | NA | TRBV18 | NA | CASSPQGGTIYGYTF | TGTGCCAGCTCACCTCAGGGCGGCACGATCTATGGCTACACCTTC
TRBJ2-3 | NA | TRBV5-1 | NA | CASSILGAGASTDTQYF | TGCGCCAGCAGCATCCTGGGTGCGGGGGCCAGCACAGATACGCAGTATTTT
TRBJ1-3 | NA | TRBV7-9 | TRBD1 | CASSLEQGGNTIYF | TGTGCCAGCAGCTTAGAACAGGGGGGAAACACCATATATTTT
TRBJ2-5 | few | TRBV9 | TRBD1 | CASSVAGTGLLSETQYF | TGTGCCAGCAGCGTAGCGGGGACAGGCCTGCTATCGGAGACCCAGTACTTC
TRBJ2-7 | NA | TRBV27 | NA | CASSLRRGSPSYEQYF | TGTGCCAGCAGTTTAAGGCGTGGGAGCCCGTCCTACGAGCAGTACTTC
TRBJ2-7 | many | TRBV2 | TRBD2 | CASRLGTSSYEQYF | TGTGCCAGCAGATTGGGGACTAGCTCCTACGAGCAGTACTTC
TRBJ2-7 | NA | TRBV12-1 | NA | CASSPTGLARYEQYF | TGTGCCAGCAGCCCCACGGGACTAGCTCGCTACGAGCAGTACTTC
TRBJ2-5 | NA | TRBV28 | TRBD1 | CASREGQSQETQYF | TGTGCCAGCAGAGAGGGACAGTCCCAAGAGACCCAGTACTTC
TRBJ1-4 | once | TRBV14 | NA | CASSQAATNEKLFF | TGTGCCAGCAGCCAAGCTGCAACTAATGAAAAACTGTTTTTT
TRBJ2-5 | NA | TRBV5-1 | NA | CASSLSWNSGETQYF | TGCGCCAGCAGCTTGAGTTGGAATTCGGGTGAGACCCAGTACTTC
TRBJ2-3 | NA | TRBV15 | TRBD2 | CATSRRTSGGTDTQYF | TGTGCCACCAGCAGACGGACTAGCGGGGGCACAGATACGCAGTATTTT
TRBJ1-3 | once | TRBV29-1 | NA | CSVGDNSGNTIYF | TGCAGCGTTGGTGACAACTCTGGAAACACCATATATTTT
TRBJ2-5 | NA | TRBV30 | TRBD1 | CAWATGLKETQYF | TGTGCCTGGGCGACAGGGTTGAAAGAGACCCAGTACTTC
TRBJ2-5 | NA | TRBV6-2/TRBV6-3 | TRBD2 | CASSGLAGPQETQYF | TGTGCCAGCAGCGGACTAGCGGGTCCTCAAGAGACCCAGTACTTC
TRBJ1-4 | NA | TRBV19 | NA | CASSGGRPGGEKLFF | TGTGCCAGTAGTGGCGGACGGCCGGGGGGAGAAAAACTGTTTTTT
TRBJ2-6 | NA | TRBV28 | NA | CASTGGPGANVLTF | TGTGCCAGCACCGGGGGGCCTGGGGCCAACGTCCTGACTTTC
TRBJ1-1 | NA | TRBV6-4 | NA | CASSPQLGSTEAFF | TGTGCCAGCAGCCCACAATTGGGCTCCACTGAAGCTTTCTTT
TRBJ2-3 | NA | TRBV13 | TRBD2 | CASSSRLAGYTDTQYF | TGTGCCAGCAGCTCCCGACTAGCGGGGTACACAGATACGCAGTATTTT
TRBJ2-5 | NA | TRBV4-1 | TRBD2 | CASSQWLAAPGKSETQYF | TGCGCCAGCAGCCAATGGCTAGCGGCCCCCGGAAAATCTGAGACCCAGTACTTC
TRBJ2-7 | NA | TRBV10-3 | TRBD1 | CAIRSGTGADEQYF | TGTGCCATAAGATCCGGGACAGGGGCCGACGAGCAGTACTTC
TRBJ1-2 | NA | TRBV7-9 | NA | CAWTAPNYGYTF | TGTGCCTGGACAGCGCCTAACTATGGCTACACCTTC
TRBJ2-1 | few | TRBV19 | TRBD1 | CASSIQGDLWGNEQFF | TGTGCCAGTAGTATTCAGGGGGATCTATGGGGCAATGAGCAGTTCTTC